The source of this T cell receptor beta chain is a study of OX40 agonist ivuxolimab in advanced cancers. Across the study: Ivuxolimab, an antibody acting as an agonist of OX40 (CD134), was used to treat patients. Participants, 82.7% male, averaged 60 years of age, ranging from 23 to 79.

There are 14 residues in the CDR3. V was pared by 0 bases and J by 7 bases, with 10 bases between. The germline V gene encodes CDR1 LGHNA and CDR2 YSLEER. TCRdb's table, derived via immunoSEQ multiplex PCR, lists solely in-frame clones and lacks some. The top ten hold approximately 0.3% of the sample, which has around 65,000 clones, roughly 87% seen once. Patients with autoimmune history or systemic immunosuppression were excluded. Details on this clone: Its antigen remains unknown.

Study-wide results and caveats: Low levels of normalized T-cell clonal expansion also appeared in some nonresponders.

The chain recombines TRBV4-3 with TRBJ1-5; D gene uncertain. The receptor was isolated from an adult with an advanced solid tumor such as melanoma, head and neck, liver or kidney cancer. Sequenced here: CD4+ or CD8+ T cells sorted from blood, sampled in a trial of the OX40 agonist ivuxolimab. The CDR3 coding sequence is TGCGCCAGCAGCCAAGAGGCGGGTGGGCAGCCCCAGCATTTT. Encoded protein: CASSQEAGGQPQHF.